The rows below give T cell receptor beta chains drawn from one sample of a study of regulatory T cells in long-lasting Graves disease. TCRdb re-called the multiplex PCR reads through MiXCR, storing one row per CDR3 protein. There are 580,000 or so distinct CDR3 sequences in the sample; about 15% occur only once, and more than 10% lies in the top ten. These data were also reused for a study on T cells in Graves' hyperthyroidism and ophthalmopathy.

Sequencing was performed on peripheral blood mononuclear cells (PBMCs), taken at new diagnosis, from a patient treated with antithyroid drugs. These receptors came from a man younger than 30 with Graves disease. The CDR3 runs from the conserved cysteine through the conserved F or W.

j_gene | v_gene | CDR3aa
TRBJ2-1 | TRBV2 | CASSEALASGEQFF
TRBJ1-3 | TRBV18 | CASEQSRGGNTIYF
TRBJ2-1 | TRBV29-1 | CSVERVEGEQFF
TRBJ2-3 | TRBV7-9 | CASSLSSGGADTQYF
TRBJ1-5 | TRBV30 | CAPYGLSNQPQHF
TRBJ2-7 | TRBV5-4 | CASSQYYEQYF
TRBJ2-5 | TRBV28 | CASTYLLAGGLETQYF
TRBJ1-5 | TRBV28 | CASSPNPDSNQPQHF
TRBJ1-4 | TRBV18 | CASSPLGTANGETF
TRBJ1-4 | TRBV3-1 | CASGFATNEKLFF
TRBJ2-1 | TRBV4-1 | CASSPSTGLNEQFF